Listed below are T cell receptor beta chains from one sample, sequenced in a study of beta chain features in type 1 diabetes. TCRdb keeps only in-frame clones here, not all; method: immunoSEQ multiplex PCR. The table has 100,000 to 150,000 clones, 7.5% to 9.5% seen once; the top ten hold roughly 0.75%. Sequencing input: central memory CD4+ T cells from blood. Receptor source: a man aged 25 to 45 with type 1 diabetes. Each CDR3 is given with its conserved first and last residue. The D gene is left open where the match is weak. Clone size, where shown, is once, few, many, or a class for clones that have expanded.

V: TRBV10-3
size: NA
J: TRBJ1-5
D: TRBD1
CDR3: CAISPTGGEGNQPQHF
DNA: TGTGCCATCAGTCCCACAGGGGGCGAAGGCAATCAGCCCCAGCATTTT

V: TRBV5-6
size: few
J: TRBJ2-1
D: TRBD2
CDR3: CASSFTGGGNPNEQFF
DNA: TGTGCCAGCAGCTTTACTGGGGGGGGGAACCCCAATGAGCAGTTCTTC

V: TRBV15
size: NA
J: TRBJ2-5
D: NA
CDR3: CATSRVGRETQYF
DNA: TGTGCCACCAGCAGAGTTGGGAGGGAGACCCAGTACTTC

V: TRBV7-9
size: NA
J: TRBJ2-5
D: TRBD2
CDR3: CASSLSSGGLQETQYF
DNA: TGTGCCAGCAGCTTAAGTAGCGGGGGCCTCCAAGAGACCCAGTACTTC

V: TRBV30
size: few
J: TRBJ1-6
D: NA
CDR3: CALWTGISPLHF
DNA: TGTGCCCTTTGGACGGGAATCTCACCCCTCCACTTT

V: TRBV11-2
size: few
J: TRBJ1-6
D: NA
CDR3: CASSLTSFNSPLHF
DNA: TGTGCCAGCAGCTTAACTTCGTTCAATTCACCCCTCCACTTT

V: TRBV29-1
size: few
J: TRBJ2-7
D: TRBD2
CDR3: CSVSSGNGGYEQYF
DNA: TGCAGCGTTTCCAGCGGGAATGGTGGCTACGAGCAGTACTTC

V: TRBV6-1
size: NA
J: TRBJ1-5
D: NA
CDR3: CASSEFPGNQPQHF
DNA: TGTGCCAGCAGTGAATTCCCGGGGAATCAGCCCCAGCATTTT

V: TRBV6-5
size: few
J: TRBJ1-2
D: TRBD1
CDR3: CATLTPGQPYGYTF
DNA: TGTGCCACCCTTACCCCGGGACAGCCCTATGGCTACACCTTC

V: TRBV21-1
size: NA
J: TRBJ1-5
D: NA
CDR3: CASSTTGGVQPQHF
DNA: TGTGCCAGCAGCACAACAGGGGGCGTTCAGCCCCAGCATTTT

V: TRBV19
size: NA
J: TRBJ2-3
D: NA
CDR3: CASSSRGRSDTQYF
DNA: TGTGCCAGTAGTTCCCGGGGGAGGTCAGATACGCAGTATTTT